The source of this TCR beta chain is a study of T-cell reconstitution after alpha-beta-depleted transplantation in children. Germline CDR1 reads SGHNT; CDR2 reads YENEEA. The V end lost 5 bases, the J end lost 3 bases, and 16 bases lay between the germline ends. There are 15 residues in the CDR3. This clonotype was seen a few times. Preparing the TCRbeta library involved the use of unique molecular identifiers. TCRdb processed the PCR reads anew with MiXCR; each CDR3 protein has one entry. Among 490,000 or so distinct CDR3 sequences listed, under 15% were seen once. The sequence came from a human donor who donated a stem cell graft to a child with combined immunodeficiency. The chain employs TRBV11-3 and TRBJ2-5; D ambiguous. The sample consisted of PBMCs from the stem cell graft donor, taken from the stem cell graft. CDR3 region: CASSLNRGVEETQYF. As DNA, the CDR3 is TGTGCCAGCAGCCTGAACCGTGGGGTTGAAGAGACCCAGTACTTC.